This T cell receptor (beta chain) was found in a study of blood T cell repertoires in COVID-19. The protocol was immunoSEQ multiplex PCR, while the TCRdb copy is restricted to in-frame clones and leaves out a portion. The sample lists 70,000 to 95,000 clones; around nine tenths were seen once. The germline V gene encodes CDR1 MDHEN and CDR2 SYDVKM. V was clipped by 5 bases and J by 6 bases, with 13 bases between them. This CDR3 is built from 13 residues. This receptor was obtained from a man between 65 and 80 years old with active or convalescent COVID-19. The sequencing input was peripheral blood. The V gene is TRBV28, the J gene TRBJ1-2, with a weak D call TRBD1 (6 bases). The CDR3: CASSQGQSHGYTF. The CDR3, as DNA: TGTGCCAGCAGTCAGGGACAAAGCCATGGCTACACCTTC.